These 5 T cell receptor beta chains were all obtained from the same sample, sequenced in a study of human thymus T cells. Resections were taken during corrective heart surgery, and the thymus tissue came from these. The method was immunoSEQ multiplex PCR; TCRdb's version includes in-frame clones alone and lacks a portion of them. Counted here are about 78,000 clones, approximately 96% occurring once; the ten biggest clones make up under 0.035%. The source material was thymus tissue. These receptors were taken from a boy in the first two years of life with a congenital heart defect but otherwise immunologically healthy.

This chain links TRBV15 with TRBJ1-1; D call uncertain. V lost 8 bases to trimming and J lost 5 bases, with 15 bases between them. The germline V gene encodes CDR1 LNHNV and CDR2 YYDKDF (reference sequence). This CDR3 comprises 13 residues. CDR3 sequence reads: CATSWIKRTEAFF. The CDR3 DNA sequence: TGTGCCACCTCGTGGATCAAGAGAACTGAAGCTTTCTTT.

The V gene is TRBV27, the J gene TRBJ2-7; 10 positions match TRBD2. The CDR3 has 20 amino acids. V was clipped by 1 base and J by 4 bases; unmatched bases: 19. CDR1 is MNHEY and CDR2 is SMNVEV in the germline V gene (reference sequence). The CDR3: CASSLYPSGSLRSRPYEQYF. CDR3 DNA: TGTGCCAGCAGTTTATATCCTAGCGGGAGTTTACGATCCCGACCTTACGAGCAGTACTTC.

The chain recombines TRBV27 with TRBJ2-1, with a weak D call TRBD2 (5 bases). The CDR3 runs to 13 residues. From germline, CDR1 is MNHEY and CDR2 SMNVEV (reference sequence). The V and J ends lost 4 bases and 6 bases respectively, with 10 bases between them. CDR3 coding DNA: TGTGCCAGCAGTTATATAGCGCTCAATGAGCAGTTCTTC. Its protein is CASSYIALNEQFF.

This clone came up once. This chain connects TRBV5-4 to TRBJ2-1, with 12 bases lining up with TRBD2. From germline, CDR1 is SGHNT and CDR2 YYREEE (reference sequence). V gave up 1 base and J gave up 4 bases; unmatched junction bases: 0. This CDR3 region has 15 residues. CDR3 amino acids: CASSLTSGGYNEQFF. The CDR3 region has the DNA TGTGCCAGCAGCTTGACTAGCGGGGGGTACAATGAGCAGTTCTTC.

The chain carries TRBV5-6 and TRBJ1-1; tentatively, D is TRBD1 (6 bases). This CDR3 spans 16 amino acids. CDR1 is SGHDT, CDR2 YYEEEE, per germline. V shed 4 bases and J shed 1 base, with 17 bases lying between them. The CDR3 loop is CASSPQRVTGNTEAFF. The CDR3 region has the DNA TGTGCCAGCAGCCCCCAACGCGTGACAGGGAACACTGAAGCTTTCTTT.